This T cell receptor (beta chain) was observed in a study of T cell repertoires in cytomegalovirus infection (dated by TCRdb to the late 2010s). In the study overall: Recently identified HLA-C-restricted CMV epitopes, whose presentation resists viral immunomodulation, were targeted by peptide stimulations together with well-studied HLA-B-restricted epitopes. Because public TCR beta signatures pointed to carriage of CMV infection together with the matching HLA type, the HLA type of each donor mattered for the analysis. On the study overall, not on this receptor specifically: Cumulative frequency of public TCR beta family members discriminated carriers of CMV infection plus the relevant HLA type in this cohort and an independent approximately 360-donor cohort. In the ex vivo response, HLA-C-restricted CMV-specific TCR beta clonotypes were dominant, and in two of eight donors the single most frequent clonotype came from this HLA-C-restricted group.

This specimen's treatment or condition label, interpreted: in vitro stimulation with specific CMV peptide epitopes to enrich CMV-specific T cells. For sequencing, an Illumina HiSeq 1500 was employed. TCRdb redid the processing of the public reads, applying fastp at Q25 and MiXCR, and retained in-frame beta chains. When rows share a CDR3 protein, they turn into one entry using the most common DNA and genes. Here the sample has more than 300,000 distinct CDR3 sequences; approximately 30% occur a single time. The ten largest clones represent approximately 15% of the sample. The CDR3, from cysteine to phenylalanine, totals 14 residues. The retained sequence is limited to the CDR3, 42 bases, with the frame set at the first base. V loses 0 bases of germline sequence and J loses 7 bases, and the interval between the two ends is 10 bases. In the germline V gene (reference sequence), CDR1 corresponds to SEHNR and CDR2 to FQNEAQ.

Points on this clonotype: Its antigen is unknown. Per-base qualities were not stored, and no clone one base away is much larger.

The material sequenced was cultured PBMCs, taken from culture after CMV antigen stimulation. The sequence derives from a human donor in good health (CMV status not recorded). Some clones in this sample may be carry-over from other donors' samples. The V and J genes are TRBV7-9 and TRBJ2-1; a confident D gene designation cannot be given. Read as DNA, the sequence is TGTGCCAGCAGCTTAGCGTCTCCGAGAAATGAGCAGTTCTTC. This gives the protein CASSLASPRNEQFF.